This is a list of T cell receptor beta chains from one sample in a study of cytomegalovirus exposure and HLA in healthy donors. Method: immunoSEQ multiplex PCR; TCRdb's copy keeps in-frame clones and lacks some. The sample holds about 150,000 clones, 60% to 80% seen once. Sample: PBMCs. Receptor source: a man between 18 and 29 years old in good health and CMV-seropositive. CDR3s include the opening cysteine and the closing phenylalanine or tryptophan. A D gene is named only where the DNA matches it firmly. Clone size appears in some rows only: once, few, many, or a class for an expanded clone.

TRBJ2-3 | TRBV4-2 | 17 | TRBD2 | . | CASSQDLRGRGQDTQYF | TGTGCCAGCAGCCAAGATCTCCGCGGGAGAGGGCAAGATACGCAGTATTTT
TRBJ2-1 | TRBV28 | 15 | TRBD2 | . | CASSLPSSGRGEQFF | TGTGCCAGCAGTTTACCGTCTAGCGGGAGAGGTGAGCAGTTCTTC
TRBJ2-1 | TRBV29-1 | 14 | . | . | CSVEDSKGANEQFF | TGCAGCGTTGAAGATTCAAAAGGGGCGAATGAGCAGTTCTTC
TRBJ2-1 | TRBV7-9 | 15 | TRBD2 | once | CSSSWGLATSGEQFF | TGTTCCAGCAGCTGGGGACTAGCGACGAGCGGCGAGCAGTTCTTC
TRBJ2-5 | TRBV6-5 | 14 | . | . | CASSSPRSRETQYF | TGTGCCAGCAGTTCCCCCCGCTCGAGGGAGACCCAGTACTTC
TRBJ2-7 | TRBV29-1 | 12 | . | . | CSVGVGSGEQYF | TGCAGCGTTGGCGTAGGTTCGGGCGAGCAGTACTTC
TRBJ2-7 | TRBV5-5 | 14 | . | . | CATRRLGGKREQYF | TGTGCCACCCGAAGACTAGGAGGGAAAAGGGAGCAGTACTTC
TRBJ2-7 | TRBV7-9 | 16 | TRBD2 | . | CASSTGTSGIRYEQYF | TGTGCCAGCAGCACCGGGACTAGCGGGATCCGCTACGAGCAGTACTTC
TRBJ2-7 | TRBV2 | 17 | TRBD1 | . | CASSEALPGTGAHEQYF | TGTGCCAGCAGTGAAGCGCTTCCCGGGACAGGGGCCCACGAGCAGTACTTC
TRBJ2-1 | TRBV6-1 | 13 | . | . | CASIITGGNEQFF | TGTGCCAGCATCATTACCGGGGGCAATGAGCAGTTCTTC
TRBJ1-1 | TRBV27 | 13 | . | . | CASSFGGRTEAFF | TGTGCCAGCTCCTTCGGGGGGCGTACTGAAGCTTTCTTT
TRBJ1-2 | TRBV19 | 13 | . | . | CASSMVSGIRYTF | TGTGCCAGTAGTATGGTTTCCGGGATCCGCTACACCTTC
TRBJ1-5 | TRBV5-8 | 15 | TRBD1 | once | CASSSGQTSNQPQHF | TGTGCCAGCAGCTCGGGACAGACTAGCAATCAGCCCCAGCATTTT
TRBJ1-1 | TRBV30 | 13 | . | few | CAWSQQRNTEAFF | TGTGCCTGGAGTCAACAGAGGAACACTGAAGCTTTCTTT
TRBJ2-7 | TRBV7-2 | 15 | TRBD2 | . | CASSLTAGGSYEQYF | TGTGCCAGCAGCTTAACAGCGGGAGGTTCCTACGAGCAGTACTTC
TRBJ2-7 | TRBV5-1 | 15 | TRBD2 | . | CASSWWGGSSYEQYF | TGCGCCAGCAGCTGGTGGGGGGGTAGCTCCTACGAGCAGTACTTC
TRBJ2-2 | TRBV30 | 15 | . | . | CAWSTGLGHTGELFF | TGTGCCTGGTCGACAGGTCTAGGCCACACCGGGGAGCTGTTTTTT
TRBJ2-1 | TRBV28 | 16 | TRBD2 | . | CASKGLAGKHYNEQFF | TGTGCCAGCAAGGGACTAGCGGGAAAGCACTACAATGAGCAGTTCTTC
TRBJ2-7 | TRBV5-1 | 15 | . | . | CASRVNQGSTYEQYF | TGCGCCAGCAGGGTAAATCAGGGGTCAACCTACGAGCAGTACTTC
TRBJ2-7 | TRBV7-9 | 17 | TRBD1 | . | CASSYRPGGPTPHEQYF | TGTGCCAGCAGCTACCGTCCAGGGGGCCCCACCCCCCACGAGCAGTACTTC
TRBJ2-3 | TRBV19 | 15 | . | . | CASSPQQGPLGTQYF | TGTGCCAGTAGTCCTCAGCAGGGGCCGCTGGGTACGCAGTATTTT
TRBJ2-1 | TRBV6-1 | 16 | TRBD2 | . | CASSEGGGRAFNEQFF | TGTGCCAGCAGTGAAGGAGGCGGGAGGGCCTTCAATGAGCAGTTCTTC
TRBJ1-5 | TRBV27 | 14 | . | . | CASSFGQGNQPQHF | TGTGCCAGCAGTTTTGGGCAAGGCAATCAGCCCCAGCATTTT
TRBJ2-2 | TRBV30 | 14 | TRBD2 | . | CASRLAGASGELFF | TGTGCCTCTAGACTAGCGGGAGCCTCGGGGGAGCTGTTTTTT
TRBJ1-2 | TRBV6-1 | 13 | TRBD1 | few | CASSGDRVYGYTF | TGTGCCAGCAGTGGGGACAGGGTCTATGGCTACACCTTC
TRBJ2-7 | TRBV10-3 | 13 | . | few | CAISELTSYEQYF | TGTGCCATCAGTGAGTTAACTTCCTACGAGCAGTACTTC
TRBJ2-1 | TRBV29-1 | 15 | . | . | CSVGKLALANNEQFF | TGCAGCGTTGGTAAGCTGGCGCTAGCGAACAATGAGCAGTTCTTC
TRBJ2-7 | TRBV5-6 | 17 | . | . | CASSSRRTGESSYEQYF | TGTGCCAGCAGCTCACGGAGGACGGGAGAGAGCTCCTACGAGCAGTACTTC
TRBJ1-5 | TRBV11-2 | 14 | . | . | CASSLQGQGQPQHF | TGTGCCAGCAGCTTACAGGGGCAGGGTCAGCCCCAGCATTTT
TRBJ2-5 | TRBV5-1 | 17 | TRBD2 | once | CASSLGSVAGVSETQYF | TGCGCCAGCAGCTTGGGGTCCGTAGCGGGAGTTTCAGAGACCCAGTACTTC
TRBJ2-7 | TRBV28 | 11 | . | once | CASSSIYEQYF | TGTGCCAGCAGCTCTATCTACGAGCAGTACTTC
TRBJ1-5 | TRBV2 | 15 | TRBD1 | . | CASRKTGTGAQPQHF | TGTGCCAGCAGGAAAACCGGGACAGGGGCTCAGCCCCAGCATTTT
TRBJ2-7 | TRBV6-1 | 14 | TRBD2 | . | CASSERRGAYEQYF | TGTGCCAGCAGTGAAAGGCGGGGGGCATACGAGCAGTACTTC
TRBJ2-5 | TRBV30 | 16 | TRBD2 | . | CAWSPLGTSGQETQYF | TGTGCCTGGAGTCCACTAGGGACTAGCGGGCAAGAGACCCAGTACTTC
TRBJ2-7 | TRBV30 | 14 | TRBD2 | . | CAWSGSSGSYEQYF | TGTGCCTGGAGCGGTTCTAGCGGCTCCTACGAGCAGTACTTC
TRBJ2-3 | TRBV9 | 16 | TRBD2 | . | CASSPGTSGYTDTQYF | TGTGCCAGCAGCCCAGGGACTAGCGGATACACAGATACGCAGTATTTT
TRBJ1-1 | TRBV6-5 | 15 | . | . | CASTPHAGFNTEAFF | TGTGCCAGCACCCCCCACGCCGGGTTTAACACTGAAGCTTTCTTT
TRBJ2-7 | TRBV30 | 13 | TRBD1 | . | CACLGQVEDEQYF | TGTGCCTGCTTGGGACAGGTGGAGGACGAGCAGTACTTC
TRBJ2-2 | TRBV7-9 | 14 | . | few | CASSPRTIYGELFF | TGTGCCAGCAGCCCCCGGACTATCTACGGGGAGCTGTTTTTT
TRBJ1-1 | TRBV19 | 16 | . | . | CASSIATGTGNTEAFF | TGTGCCAGTAGTATAGCTACAGGGACGGGGAACACTGAAGCTTTCTTT
TRBJ2-2 | TRBV6-6 | 16 | TRBD1 | . | CASSSLQGANTGELFF | TGTGCCAGCAGTTCCTTACAGGGGGCGAACACCGGGGAGCTGTTTTTT